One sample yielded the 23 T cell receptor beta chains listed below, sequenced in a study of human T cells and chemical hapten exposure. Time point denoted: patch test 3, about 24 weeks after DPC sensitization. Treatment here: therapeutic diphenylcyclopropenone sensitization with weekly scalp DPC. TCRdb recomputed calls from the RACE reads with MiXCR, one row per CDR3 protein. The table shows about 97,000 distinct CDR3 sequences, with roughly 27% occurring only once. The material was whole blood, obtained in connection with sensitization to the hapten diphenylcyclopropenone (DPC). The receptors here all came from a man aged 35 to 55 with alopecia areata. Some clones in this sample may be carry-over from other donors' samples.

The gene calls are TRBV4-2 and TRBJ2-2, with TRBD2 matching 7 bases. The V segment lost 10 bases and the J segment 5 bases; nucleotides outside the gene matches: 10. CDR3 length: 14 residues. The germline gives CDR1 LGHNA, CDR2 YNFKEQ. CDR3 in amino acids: CATRVAGDTGELFF. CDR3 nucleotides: TGTGCCACCCGGGTAGCGGGTGATACCGGGGAGCTGTTTTTT.

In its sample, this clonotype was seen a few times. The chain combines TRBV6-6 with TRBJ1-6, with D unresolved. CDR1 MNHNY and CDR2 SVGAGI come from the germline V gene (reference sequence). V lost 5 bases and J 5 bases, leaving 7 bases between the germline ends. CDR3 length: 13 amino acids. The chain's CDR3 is CASSAKDNSPLHF. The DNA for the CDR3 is TGTGCCAGCAGTGCTAAGGATAATTCACCCCTCCACTTT.

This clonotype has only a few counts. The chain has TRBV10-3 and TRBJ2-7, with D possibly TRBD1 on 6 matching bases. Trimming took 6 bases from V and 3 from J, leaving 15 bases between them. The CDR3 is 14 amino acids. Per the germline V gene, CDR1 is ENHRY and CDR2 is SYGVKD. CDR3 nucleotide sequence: TGTGCCATCAGCTCAACCGGGACAAGCTACGAGCAGTACTTC. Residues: CAISSTGTSYEQYF.

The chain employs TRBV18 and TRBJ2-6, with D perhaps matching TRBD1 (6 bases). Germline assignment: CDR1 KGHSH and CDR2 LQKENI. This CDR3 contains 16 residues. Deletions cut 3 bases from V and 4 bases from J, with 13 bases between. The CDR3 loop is CASSPVTGAGANVLTF. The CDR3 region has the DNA TGTGCCAGCTCACCGGTGACAGGCGCCGGGGCCAACGTCCTGACTTTC.

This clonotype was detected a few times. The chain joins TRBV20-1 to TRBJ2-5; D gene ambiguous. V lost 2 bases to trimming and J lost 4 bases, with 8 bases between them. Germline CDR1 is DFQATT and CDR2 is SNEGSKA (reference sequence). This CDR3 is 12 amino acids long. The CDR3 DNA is TGCAGTGCTAGACCCCCCCGAGAGACCCAGTACTTC. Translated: CSARPPRETQYF.

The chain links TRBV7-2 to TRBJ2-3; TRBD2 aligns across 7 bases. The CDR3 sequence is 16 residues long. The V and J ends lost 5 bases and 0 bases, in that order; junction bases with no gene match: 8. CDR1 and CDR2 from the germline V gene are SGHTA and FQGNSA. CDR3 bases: TGTGCCAGCAGCCCAGCTAGCGGTTACAGCACAGATACGCAGTATTTT. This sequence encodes CASSPASGYSTDTQYF.

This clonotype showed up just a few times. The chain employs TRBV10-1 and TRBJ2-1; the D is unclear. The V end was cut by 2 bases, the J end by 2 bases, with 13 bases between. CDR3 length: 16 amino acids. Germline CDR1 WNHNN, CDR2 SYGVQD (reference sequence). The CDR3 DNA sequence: TGCGCCAGCAGTGAGCACCGGATCCCACCCTACAATGAGCAGTTCTTC. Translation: CASSEHRIPPYNEQFF.

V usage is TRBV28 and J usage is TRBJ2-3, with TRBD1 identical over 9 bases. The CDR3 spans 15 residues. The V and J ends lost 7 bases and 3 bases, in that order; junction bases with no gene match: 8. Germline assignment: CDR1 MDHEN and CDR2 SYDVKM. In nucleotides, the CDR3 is TGTGCCAGCACCACCACGGGACAGGGAACAGATACGCAGTATTTT. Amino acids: CASTTTGQGTDTQYF.

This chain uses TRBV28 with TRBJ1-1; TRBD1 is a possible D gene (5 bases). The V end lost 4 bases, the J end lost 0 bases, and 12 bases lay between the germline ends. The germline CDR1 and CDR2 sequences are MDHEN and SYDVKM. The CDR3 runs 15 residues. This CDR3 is CASSSPDTLNTEAFF. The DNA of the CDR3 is TGTGCCAGCAGTTCACCGGACACATTGAACACTGAAGCTTTCTTT.

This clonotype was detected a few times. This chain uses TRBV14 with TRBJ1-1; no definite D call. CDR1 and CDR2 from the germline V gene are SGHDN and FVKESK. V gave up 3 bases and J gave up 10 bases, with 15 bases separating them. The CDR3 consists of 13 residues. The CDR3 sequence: CASSQPNDPGAFF. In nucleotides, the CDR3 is TGTGCCAGCAGCCAGCCAAATGACCCAGGAGCTTTCTTT.

CDR3 sequence reads: CAIRSADRDEQFF. CDR3 sequence (DNA): TGTGCCATCAGATCTGCTGACAGGGATGAGCAGTTCTTC. The chain has TRBV10-3 and TRBJ2-1; TRBD1 matches 7 bases. The CDR3 sequence is 13 residues long. With V trimmed by 6 bases and J by 8 bases, 7 bases remained unmatched. CDR1 is ENHRY and CDR2 is SYGVKD in the germline V gene.

Written as DNA, the CDR3 is TGTGCCAGCAGTTACGTCCCGGGCGGCGAGCAGTACTTC. It yields the protein CASSYVPGGEQYF. The chain carries TRBV6-5 and TRBJ2-7; D remains unclear. In germline, CDR1 is MNHEY, CDR2 SVGAGI. With 2 bases removed from V and 6 bases from J, the gap between germline ends came to 11 bases. The CDR3 runs to 13 residues.

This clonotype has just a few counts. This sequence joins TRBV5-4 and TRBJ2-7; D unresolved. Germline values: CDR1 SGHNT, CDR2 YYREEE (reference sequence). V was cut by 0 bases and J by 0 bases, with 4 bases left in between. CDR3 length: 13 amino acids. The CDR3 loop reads CASSLAHSYEQYF. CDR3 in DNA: TGTGCCAGCAGCTTGGCCCACTCCTACGAGCAGTACTTC.

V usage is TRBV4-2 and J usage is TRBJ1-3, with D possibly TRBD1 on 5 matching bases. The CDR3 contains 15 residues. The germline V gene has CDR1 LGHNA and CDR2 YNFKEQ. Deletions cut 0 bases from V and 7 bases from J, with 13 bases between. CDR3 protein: CASSQDGASRNTIYF. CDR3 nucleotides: TGTGCCAGCAGCCAAGATGGGGCGTCTCGGAACACCATATATTTT.

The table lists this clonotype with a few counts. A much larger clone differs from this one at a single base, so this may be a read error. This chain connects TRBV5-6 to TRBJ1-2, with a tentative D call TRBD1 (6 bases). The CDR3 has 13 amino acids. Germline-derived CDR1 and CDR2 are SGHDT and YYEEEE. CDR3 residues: CASSSAGVHGYNF. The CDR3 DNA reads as TGTGCCAGCAGCTCAGCAGGGGTTCATGGCTACAACTTC. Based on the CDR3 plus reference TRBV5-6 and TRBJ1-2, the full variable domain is DAGVTQSPTHLIKTRGQQVTLRCSPKSGHDTVSWYQQALGQGPQFIFQYYEEEERQRGNFPDRFSGHQFPNYSSELNVNALLLGDSALYLCASSSAGVHGYNFGSGTRLTVV.

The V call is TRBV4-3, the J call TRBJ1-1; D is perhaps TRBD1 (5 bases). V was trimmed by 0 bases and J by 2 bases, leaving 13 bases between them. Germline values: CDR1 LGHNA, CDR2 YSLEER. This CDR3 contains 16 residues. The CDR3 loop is CASSQDRRQPNTEAFF. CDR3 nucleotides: TGCGCCAGCAGCCAAGATCGACGACAGCCTAACACTGAAGCTTTCTTT.

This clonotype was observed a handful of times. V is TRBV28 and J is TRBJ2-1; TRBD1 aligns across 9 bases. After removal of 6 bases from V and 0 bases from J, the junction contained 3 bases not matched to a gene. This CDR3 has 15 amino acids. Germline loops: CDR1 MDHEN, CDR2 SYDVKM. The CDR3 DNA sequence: TGTGCCAGCAGATTGACAGGGGGCTCCTACAATGAGCAGTTCTTC. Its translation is CASRLTGGSYNEQFF.

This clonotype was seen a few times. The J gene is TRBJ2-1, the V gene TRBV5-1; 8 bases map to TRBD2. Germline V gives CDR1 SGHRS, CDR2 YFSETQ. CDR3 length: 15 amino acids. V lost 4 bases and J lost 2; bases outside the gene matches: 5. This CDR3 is CASSRSGGPYNEQFF. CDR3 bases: TGCGCCAGCAGCAGGTCGGGAGGGCCCTACAATGAGCAGTTCTTC. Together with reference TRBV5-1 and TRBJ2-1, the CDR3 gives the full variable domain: KAGVTQTPRYLIKTRGQQVTLSCSPISGHRSVSWYQQTPGQGLQFLFEYFSETQRNKGNFPGRFSGRQFSNSRSEMNVSTLELGDSALYLCASSRSGGPYNEQFFGPGTRLTVL.

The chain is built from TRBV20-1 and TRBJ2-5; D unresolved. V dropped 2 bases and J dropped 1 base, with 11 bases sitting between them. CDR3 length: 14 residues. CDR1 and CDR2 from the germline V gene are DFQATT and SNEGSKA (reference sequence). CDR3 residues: CSARISFTQETQYF. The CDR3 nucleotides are TGCAGTGCTAGAATTAGCTTTACCCAAGAGACCCAGTACTTC.

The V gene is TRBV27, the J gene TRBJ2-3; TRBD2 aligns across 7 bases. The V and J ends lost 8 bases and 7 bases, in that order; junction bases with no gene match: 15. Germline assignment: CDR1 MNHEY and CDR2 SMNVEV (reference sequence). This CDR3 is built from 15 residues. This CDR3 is CASPGPGGPWNTQYF. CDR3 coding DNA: TGTGCCAGCCCAGGCCCGGGAGGCCCATGGAATACGCAGTATTTT.

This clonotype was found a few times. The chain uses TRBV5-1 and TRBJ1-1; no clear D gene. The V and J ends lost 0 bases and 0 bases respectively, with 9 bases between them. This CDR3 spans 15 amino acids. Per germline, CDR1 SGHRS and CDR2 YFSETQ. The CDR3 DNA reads TGCGCCAGCAGCTTGGTGAGCCAGTTGAACACTGAAGCTTTCTTT. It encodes CASSLVSQLNTEAFF. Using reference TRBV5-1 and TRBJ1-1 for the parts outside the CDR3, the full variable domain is KAGVTQTPRYLIKTRGQQVTLSCSPISGHRSVSWYQQTPGQGLQFLFEYFSETQRNKGNFPGRFSGRQFSNSRSEMNVSTLELGDSALYLCASSLVSQLNTEAFFGQGTRLTVV.

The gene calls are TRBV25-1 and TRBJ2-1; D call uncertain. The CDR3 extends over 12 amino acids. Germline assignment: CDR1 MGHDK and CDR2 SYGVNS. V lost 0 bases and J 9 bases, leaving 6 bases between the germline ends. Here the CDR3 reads CASSEYKGEQFF. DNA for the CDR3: TGTGCCAGCAGTGAATATAAGGGTGAGCAGTTCTTC.

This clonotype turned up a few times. This CDR3 is CASSLVWFLADTYEQYF. CDR3 DNA sequence: TGTGCCAGCAGCTTGGTATGGTTCCTAGCGGATACCTACGAGCAGTACTTC. V usage is TRBV5-4 and J usage is TRBJ2-7, with 7 bases fitting TRBD2. The CDR3 has 17 amino acids. Germline V gene data show CDR1 as SGHNT and CDR2 as YYREEE (reference sequence). V lost 0 bases to trimming and J lost 2 bases; unmatched junction nucleotides: 11.